These T cell receptor beta chains were read from a single sample in a study of T cells after yellow fever vaccination. MiXCR, applied by TCRdb to the 5' RACE reads, yields one record per CDR3 protein. The sample has under 600,000 distinct CDR3 sequences; 13% are singletons. The sample was PBMCs, taken on the day of the yellow fever booster vaccination. These receptors were obtained from a man younger than 45 who received the YFV17D yellow fever vaccine. Each CDR3 is given with its conserved first and last residue. Each record gives: J gene, D gene, clone size, V gene, CDR3 protein, CDR3 DNA. The D gene is left open where the match is weak. Clone size is not always given. Where it is, it says once, few, many or a class for expanded clones.

>TRBJ2-3|-|few|TRBV7-2
CASRNYETQYF
TGTGCCAGCAGGAATTACGAAACGCAGTATTTT
>TRBJ1-4|-|-|TRBV28
CASRDQGRGEKLFF
TGTGCCAGCAGGGACCAGGGAAGGGGTGAAAAACTGTTTTTT
>TRBJ2-1|TRBD2|-|TRBV20-1
CSARDLRAGGYNEQFF
TGCAGTGCTAGAGATCTCAGAGCGGGAGGGTACAATGAGCAGTTCTTC
>TRBJ2-4|-|-|TRBV7-8
CASSLAPGHIQYF
TGTGCCAGCAGCTTAGCCCCTGGACACATTCAGTACTTC
>TRBJ2-1|-|-|TRBV20-1
CSARDFSAASSYNEQFF
TGCAGTGCTAGAGATTTTTCCGCGGCCAGCTCCTACAATGAGCAGTTCTTC
>TRBJ2-1|TRBD1|few|TRBV5-1
CASSPGRQGSGEQFF
TGCGCCAGCAGCCCTGGTCGACAGGGCTCAGGTGAGCAGTTCTTC
>TRBJ2-3|TRBD1|few|TRBV9
CASSVHGTGGTDTQYF
TGTGCCAGCAGCGTGCACGGGACAGGGGGCACAGATACGCAGTATTTT
>TRBJ1-2|-|few|TRBV6-5
CASSYGRADGYTF
TGTGCCAGCAGTTACGGCAGGGCGGATGGCTACACCTTC
>TRBJ1-5|-|few|TRBV15
CATSTGGGRQPQHF
TGTGCCACCAGCACGGGCGGCGGGCGGCAGCCCCAGCATTTT
>TRBJ2-3|-|-|TRBV7-6
CASSLPAKEDTQYF
TGTGCCAGCAGCTTACCAGCGAAGGAAGATACGCAGTATTTT
>TRBJ2-1|TRBD2|many|TRBV20-1
CSAGTSGRADNEQFF
TGCAGTGCTGGGACTAGCGGGAGGGCCGACAATGAGCAGTTCTTC
>TRBJ2-1|-|few|TRBV5-5
CASSFGLGGSEQFF
TGTGCCAGCAGCTTTGGACTTGGGGGGTCCGAGCAGTTCTTC
>TRBJ1-2|-|-|TRBV7-2
CASSLTRDGYTF
TGTGCCAGCAGCCTAACCAGGGACGGCTACACCTTC
>TRBJ2-3|-|few|TRBV5-1
CASSLGQAHSTDTQYF
TGCGCCAGCAGCTTGGGCCAGGCCCATAGCACAGATACGCAGTATTTT
>TRBJ2-7|-|few|TRBV29-1
CSVLSGSSYEQYF
TGCAGCGTTCTTAGCGGATCCTCCTACGAGCAGTACTTC
>TRBJ2-5|-|-|TRBV7-2
CASSHSLYQETQYF
TGTGCCAGCAGCCACTCATTGTACCAAGAGACCCAGTACTTC
>TRBJ1-1|TRBD1|-|TRBV27
CASSEQGENTEAFF
TGTGCCAGCAGTGAACAGGGGGAGAACACTGAAGCTTTCTTT
>TRBJ2-7|-|-|TRBV28
CASSLGPVGLSEQYF
TGTGCCAGCAGTTTAGGTCCGGTGGGGCTCTCCGAGCAGTACTTC
>TRBJ2-1|TRBD2|-|TRBV5-1
CASSLLGRLSSYNEQFF
TGCGCCAGCAGCTTGCTCGGGAGGCTGAGCTCCTACAATGAGCAGTTCTTC
>TRBJ2-7|-|many|TRBV3-1
CASSQDYNLYF
TGTGCCAGCAGCCAAGACTACAACCTGTACTTC
>TRBJ2-3|-|few|TRBV12-3/TRBV12-4
CASSLGTAWDTQYF
TGTGCCAGCAGTTTAGGGACAGCATGGGATACGCAGTATTTT
>TRBJ2-2|-|-|TRBV14
CASSQGGNTGELFF
TGTGCCAGCAGCCAAGGTGGGAACACCGGGGAGCTGTTTTTT
>TRBJ2-5|-|-|TRBV20-1
CSANTRLGETQYF
TGCAGTGCTAATACACGTCTCGGGGAGACCCAGTACTTC
>TRBJ2-7|-|-|TRBV14
CASSHVGYEQYF
TGTGCCAGCAGCCATGTGGGCTACGAGCAGTACTTC
>TRBJ2-3|TRBD2|many|TRBV20-1
CSAPPGGTDTQYF
TGCAGTGCTCCCCCCGGGGGGACAGATACGCAGTATTTT
>TRBJ2-7|-|-|TRBV7-9
CASSLGAAYQGQYF
TGTGCCAGCAGCTTAGGGGCCGCCTACCAGGGGCAGTACTTC
>TRBJ1-6|-|-|TRBV29-1
CSVEGWGGSPNNSPLHF
TGCAGCGTTGAAGGGTGGGGAGGGAGTCCCAATAATTCACCCCTCCACTTT
>TRBJ2-1|TRBD1|few|TRBV11-2
CASSLGWGQVNNEQFF
TGTGCCAGCAGCTTAGGGTGGGGACAGGTAAACAATGAGCAGTTCTTC
>TRBJ2-7|TRBD1|few|TRBV3-1
CASSATGTAPYEQYF
TGTGCCAGCAGTGCGACCGGGACAGCACCCTACGAGCAGTACTTC
>TRBJ1-4|-|-|TRBV7-9
CASSPRTEKLFF
TGTGCCAGCAGCCCGCGGACGGAAAAACTGTTTTTT
>TRBJ2-2|-|few|TRBV20-1
CSARDLAGELFF
TGCAGTGCTAGAGATCTGGCCGGGGAGCTGTTTTTT
>TRBJ2-7|-|once|TRBV7-9
CASSRGTDLYEQYF
TGTGCCAGCAGCCGCGGGACCGACCTCTACGAGCAGTACTTC
>TRBJ2-5|-|-|TRBV15
CATSRVGGGGETQYF
TGTGCCACCAGCAGAGTTGGGGGCGGGGGAGAGACCCAGTACTTC
>TRBJ2-3|TRBD2|few|TRBV19
CASGTGLAARDTQYF
TGTGCCAGCGGTACGGGACTAGCGGCCAGGGATACGCAGTATTTT
>TRBJ2-7|-|few|TRBV28
CASSSNPGPHEQYF
TGTGCCAGCAGTTCGAACCCAGGCCCCCACGAGCAGTACTTC
>TRBJ2-3|TRBD2|few|TRBV3-1
CASSQDSGRLTDTQYF
TGTGCCAGCAGCCAAGATAGCGGGAGGTTAACAGATACGCAGTATTTT
>TRBJ2-1|-|few|TRBV7-8
CASSLEVGRQFF
TGTGCCAGCAGCTTAGAAGTCGGACGGCAGTTCTTC
>TRBJ2-1|-|-|TRBV7-9
CASSLQAPGPYNEQFF
TGTGCCAGCAGCTTACAGGCACCGGGCCCTTACAATGAGCAGTTCTTC
>TRBJ2-7|-|-|TRBV5-4
CASSLDLGREQYF
TGTGCCAGCAGCTTGGATCTAGGGAGGGAGCAGTACTTC
>TRBJ2-7|TRBD1|-|TRBV28
CASSPDRVAYEQYF
TGTGCCAGCAGTCCGGACAGGGTGGCCTACGAGCAGTACTTC
>TRBJ1-5|-|-|TRBV5-8
CASSLYLQPQHF
TGTGCCAGCAGCTTGTATCTTCAGCCCCAGCATTTT
>TRBJ1-4|-|few|TRBV7-9
CASSLSSSNEKLFF
TGTGCCAGCAGCTTATCGAGCTCTAATGAAAAACTGTTTTTT
>TRBJ1-2|TRBD1|few|TRBV6-6
CASRGQGDYGYTF
TGTGCCAGCAGGGGACAGGGGGACTATGGCTACACCTTC
>TRBJ1-5|TRBD1|few|TRBV27
CASSLSPTGLGQPQHF
TGTGCCAGCAGTTTATCGCCGACAGGGTTGGGCCAGCCCCAGCATTTT
>TRBJ2-5|-|few|TRBV6-5
CASTSPRNGQETQYF
TGTGCCAGCACATCTCCAAGGAACGGCCAAGAGACCCAGTACTTC
>TRBJ2-1|-|-|TRBV9
CASSSSGSGLTYNEQFF
TGTGCCAGCAGCTCGTCGGGGAGCGGCCTCACCTACAATGAGCAGTTCTTC
>TRBJ2-3|TRBD2|few|TRBV18
CASSPGLGSTDTQYF
TGTGCCAGCTCACCGGGACTAGGGAGCACAGATACGCAGTATTTT
>TRBJ2-2|-|once|TRBV28
CASTQGEGSGTGELFF
TGTGCCAGCACCCAAGGAGAGGGCTCGGGGACCGGGGAGCTGTTTTTT
>TRBJ1-4|-|many|TRBV7-2
CASSLNAGNEKLFF
TGTGCCAGCAGCTTAAATGCAGGAAATGAAAAACTGTTTTTT
>TRBJ2-2|-|-|TRBV7-9
CASSLIQSATGELFF
TGTGCCAGCAGCTTAATACAGTCGGCCACCGGGGAGCTGTTTTTT
>TRBJ2-1|TRBD2|-|TRBV4-2
CASRTPVDLADLPSSYNEQFF
TGTGCCAGCAGGACTCCGGTGGACCTAGCGGACCTACCAAGCTCCTACAATGAGCAGTTCTTC
>TRBJ2-7|-|-|TRBV12-3/TRBV12-4
CASTLGGSYEQYF
TGTGCCAGCACCCTCGGAGGCTCCTACGAGCAGTACTTC
>TRBJ2-1|-|-|TRBV28
CASTSSAASGMDYNEQFF
TGTGCCAGCACTTCCAGTGCGGCGAGTGGCATGGACTACAATGAGCAGTTCTTC
>TRBJ1-2|-|few|TRBV12-3/TRBV12-4
CASSSTGLGYTF
TGTGCCAGCAGTTCGACAGGTCTTGGCTACACCTTC